This is a list of T cell receptor beta chains from one sample in a study of blood T cell repertoires in COVID-19. Generated by immunoSEQ multiplex PCR, the TCRdb table keeps only in-frame clones and is missing some. This table has 250,000 or so clones, about 87% appearing once. Sample: PBMCs or T cells enriched from blood (not recorded which). The receptors shown here come from a woman aged 30 to 39 with acute COVID-19. The CDR3 runs from the conserved cysteine through the conserved F or W. A D gene is named only where the DNA matches it firmly. Size tells how often a clone was seen (once, few, many) or the class of an expanded clone, and some rows leave it out.

clone_size | d_call | j_call | v_call | cdr3_aa | cdr3_nt
- | - | TRBJ1-2 | TRBV7-8 | CASSLEKDRLSIQNGYTF | TGTGCCAGCAGCTTAGAAAAAGACAGGCTTTCTATCCAGAATGGCTACACCTTC
- | - | TRBJ2-1 | TRBV27 | CASSFSSGHAKIEQFF | TGTGCCAGCAGTTTCAGCAGCGGGCACGCGAAAATTGAGCAGTTCTTC
- | - | TRBJ1-6 | TRBV18 | CASSPREPNSPLHF | TGTGCCAGCTCACCCCGGGAGCCGAATTCACCCCTCCACTTT
once | - | TRBJ1-5 | TRBV18 | CASSPPGMGNQPQHF | TGTGCCAGCTCACCACCCGGGATGGGCAATCAGCCCCAGCATTTT
- | TRBD1 | TRBJ2-4 | TRBV19 | CASTQQGAENIQYF | TGTGCCAGTACCCAACAGGGGGCGGAAAACATTCAGTACTTC
once | TRBD2 | TRBJ2-1 | TRBV10-2 | CASRTGTRGFEQFF | TGCGCCAGCAGGACCGGGACTAGAGGCTTTGAGCAGTTCTTC
- | TRBD1 | TRBJ1-1 | TRBV28 | CASRINRGLALNTEAFF | TGTGCCAGCAGAATCAACAGGGGGCTGGCCTTGAACACTGAAGCTTTCTTT
- | - | TRBJ2-5 | TRBV18 | CASSPAVQTWETQYF | TGTGCCAGCTCACCAGCGGTCCAGACCTGGGAGACCCAGTACTTC
- | - | TRBJ1-1 | TRBV18 | CASSGRRDTEAFF | TGTGCCAGCTCGGGTAGGAGAGACACTGAAGCTTTCTTT
- | TRBD1 | TRBJ1-1 | TRBV7-3 | CASSSQGRSDRGNTEAFF | TGTGCCAGCAGCTCCCAGGGGCGATCGGACAGGGGGAACACTGAAGCTTTCTTT
- | TRBD2 | TRBJ2-7 | TRBV3-1/TRBV3-2 | CASTKGLLANSYEQYF | TGTGCCAGCACCAAAGGGTTACTAGCGAATTCCTACGAGCAGTACTTC
- | - | TRBJ2-3 | TRBV2 | CASSLQGTSTDTQYF | TGTGCCAGCAGCTTACAGGGGACTAGCACAGATACGCAGTATTTT
once | - | TRBJ2-1 | TRBV7-6 | CASSFQGYEQFF | TGTGCCAGCAGCTTCCAGGGCTATGAGCAGTTCTTC
- | - | TRBJ2-7 | TRBV7-9 | CASSLQRSSYEQYF | TGTGCCAGCAGCTTACAGCGGAGCTCCTACGAGCAGTACTTC
- | - | TRBJ1-1 | TRBV28 | CASSLSVTENTEAFF | TGTGCCAGCAGTTTATCGGTTACAGAGAACACTGAAGCTTTCTTT
- | - | TRBJ1-3 | TRBV28 | CASSFRAVTNTIYF | TGTGCCAGCAGTTTCAGGGCAGTTACTAACACCATATATTTT
- | - | TRBJ2-5 | TRBV30 | CAWSKGLQETQYF | TGTGCCTGGAGTAAGGGGCTGCAAGAGACCCAGTACTTC
- | TRBD1 | TRBJ2-7 | TRBV4-2 | CASSQPGTGGREQYF | TGTGCCAGCAGCCAACCCGGGACAGGGGGCCGCGAGCAGTACTTC
- | - | TRBJ2-3 | TRBV28 | CASRQRGWTDTQYF | TGTGCCAGCAGGCAACGGGGGTGGACAGATACGCAGTATTTT
- | - | TRBJ2-2 | TRBV18 | CASSPLNSGPNTGELFF | TGTGCCAGCTCACCACTGAATAGCGGACCGAACACCGGGGAGCTGTTTTTT
- | TRBD1 | TRBJ2-1 | TRBV18 | CASSPSPGQGTRDSLF | TGTGCCAGCTCACCCAGCCCGGGACAGGGGACACGGGACTCCCTCTTC
once | TRBD1 | TRBJ1-4 | TRBV5-1 | CASTSGGFNEKLFF | TGCGCCAGCACGTCAGGGGGCTTTAATGAAAAACTGTTTTTT
- | - | TRBJ1-1 | TRBV7-9 | CASSYQTGYNTEAFF | TGTGCCAGCAGCTACCAGACAGGCTATAACACTGAAGCTTTCTTT
- | TRBD2 | TRBJ2-1 | TRBV12-5 | CASGLVSTSGRLSYNEQFF | TGTGCTAGTGGTTTGGTATCCACTAGCGGGAGGTTGTCCTACAATGAGCAGTTCTTC
- | TRBD1 | TRBJ1-2 | TRBV28 | CASSSGQGAHGYTF | TGTGCCAGCAGTTCGGGACAGGGGGCGCATGGCTACACCTTC
- | - | TRBJ1-5 | TRBV25-1 | CASSASHRPNQPQHF | TGTGCCAGCAGTGCCTCCCACAGGCCCAATCAGCCCCAGCATTTT
- | TRBD2 | TRBJ2-1 | TRBV10-3 | CAISTSGTGGYNEQFF | TGTGCCATCAGTACCTCCGGGACGGGGGGCTACAATGAGCAGTTCTTC
- | TRBD1 | TRBJ1-1 | TRBV13 | CASSRTGGGVGAFF | TGTGCCAGCAGTCGAACAGGGGGCGGCGTCGGGGCTTTCTTT
- | TRBD1 | TRBJ1-2 | TRBV28 | CASTSLGQGNYGYTF | TGTGCCAGCACCTCGCTGGGACAGGGCAACTATGGCTACACCTTC
few | - | TRBJ2-7 | TRBV24-1 | CATRFSEGLVYEQYF | TGTGCCACCCGTTTTTCTGAGGGCCTGGTCTACGAGCAGTACTTC
once | - | TRBJ1-1 | TRBV9 | CASSKQGNTEAFF | TGTGCCAGCAGTAAACAGGGGAACACTGAAGCTTTCTTT
- | - | TRBJ2-3 | TRBV28 | CASSSRKGSTDTQYF | TGTGCCAGCAGTTCGCGGAAGGGGAGCACAGATACGCAGTATTTT
- | TRBD1 | TRBJ1-5 | TRBV10-3 | CAISETGGEDQPQHF | TGTGCCATCAGTGAGACAGGGGGCGAGGATCAGCCCCAGCATTTT
- | - | TRBJ2-1 | TRBV9 | CASSVDPGLGDEQFF | TGTGCCAGCAGCGTAGATCCGGGACTCGGGGATGAGCAGTTCTTC
once | - | TRBJ1-1 | TRBV28 | CASSFAYSNTEAFF | TGTGCCAGCAGTTTTGCCTACTCGAACACTGAAGCTTTCTTT
- | - | TRBJ1-4 | TRBV27 | CASSWGGQGDEKLFF | TGTGCCAGCAGTTGGGGGGGGCAAGGGGATGAAAAACTGTTTTTT
- | - | TRBJ2-5 | TRBV28 | CASHGEPQETQYF | TGTGCCAGCCACGGGGAACCGCAAGAGACCCAGTACTTC
once | - | TRBJ2-1 | TRBV10-3 | CAISESMGGNEQFF | TGTGCCATCAGTGAGTCGATGGGAGGAAATGAGCAGTTCTTC
- | TRBD1 | TRBJ1-1 | TRBV30 | CAWSPFDRGFTEAFF | TGTGCCTGGAGTCCTTTTGACAGGGGATTCACTGAAGCTTTCTTT
- | - | TRBJ1-3 | TRBV30 | CALSRGKGSGNTIYF | TGTGCCTTATCGAGGGGGAAGGGCTCTGGAAACACCATATATTTT
few | TRBD1 | TRBJ2-3 | TRBV27 | CASRNRGQYTDTQYF | TGTGCCAGCAGGAACAGGGGACAATACACAGATACGCAGTATTTT
- | - | TRBJ2-1 | TRBV10-1 | CASKVAVDEQFF | TGCGCCAGCAAGGTCGCGGTCGATGAGCAGTTCTTC
- | TRBD1 | TRBJ2-1 | TRBV15 | CATSSGTGAGDEQFF | TGTGCCACCAGCAGCGGGACAGGGGCGGGTGATGAGCAGTTCTTC
- | - | TRBJ2-3 | TRBV28 | CASSDYSADTQYF | TGTGCCAGCAGCGATTACTCCGCAGATACGCAGTATTTT
- | - | TRBJ2-1 | TRBV24-1 | CATSDAKTGEGYNEQFF | TGTGCCACCAGTGATGCGAAGACAGGGGAGGGCTACAATGAGCAGTTCTTC
- | - | TRBJ2-7 | TRBV4-3 | CASSQDAGSYEQYF | TGCGCCAGCAGCCAAGATGCAGGTTCCTACGAGCAGTACTTC
few | TRBD1 | TRBJ1-2 | TRBV3-1/TRBV3-2 | CASSQSDREDYGYTF | TGTGCCAGCAGTCAAAGTGACAGGGAGGACTATGGCTACACCTTC
- | TRBD2 | TRBJ2-2 | TRBV5-1 | CASSFVLAGGTGELFF | TGCGCCAGCAGCTTCGTACTAGCGGGAGGTACCGGGGAGCTGTTTTTT
- | - | TRBJ1-5 | TRBV19 | CASSTANQPQHF | TGTGCCAGCTCCACAGCCAATCAGCCCCAGCATTTT
- | - | TRBJ2-3 | TRBV7-9 | CASSLEDTQYF | TGTGCCAGCAGCTTGGAGGATACGCAGTATTTT
- | - | TRBJ1-6 | TRBV6-6 | CASSPAGIGNSPLHF | TGTGCCAGCAGTCCGGCGGGAATTGGTAATTCACCCCTCCACTTT